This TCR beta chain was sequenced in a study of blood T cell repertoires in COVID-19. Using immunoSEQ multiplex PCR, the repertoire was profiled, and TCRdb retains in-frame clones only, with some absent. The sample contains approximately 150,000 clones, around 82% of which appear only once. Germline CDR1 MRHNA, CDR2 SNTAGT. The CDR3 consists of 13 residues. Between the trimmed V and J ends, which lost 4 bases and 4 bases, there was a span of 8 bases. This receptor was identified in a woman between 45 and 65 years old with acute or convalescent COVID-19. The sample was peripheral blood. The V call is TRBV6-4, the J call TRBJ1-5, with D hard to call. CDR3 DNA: TGTGCCAGCAGTGCTGAAGAGAATCAGCCCCAGCATTTT. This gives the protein CASSAEENQPQHF.